The sequence of this T cell receptor (beta chain) was determined in a study of PD-L1 blockade in urothelial cancer. The germline V gene has CDR1 MNHEY and CDR2 SMNVEV (reference sequence). The J segment lost 1 base and the V segment lost 7 bases, leaving 10 bases of the junction unmatched. The CDR3 loop spans 15 amino acids. Generated by immunoSEQ multiplex PCR, the TCRdb table keeps only in-frame clones and is missing some. The sample has 12,000 to 15,000 clones, around 87% seen once. The chain employs TRBV27 and TRBJ2-7; 7 positions match TRBD2. The TCR comes from a man aged 70 or older with urothelial cancer. The input for sequencing was PBMCs, taken around atezolizumab (anti-PD-L1) treatment. The CDR3: CASIGVRGGSYEQYF. Here the CDR3 DNA reads TGTGCCAGCATAGGAGTTCGCGGGGGTTCCTACGAGCAGTACTTC.